This is a list of T cell receptor beta chains from one sample in a study of blood T cell repertoires in COVID-19. Sequencing was performed with immunoSEQ multiplex PCR; in TCRdb, only in-frame clones are kept and a portion is missing. Among around 160,000 clones listed, approximately 80% were seen once. Sequencing input: peripheral blood. The receptor source for this set is a human donor in a cohort sampled during active COVID-19. Both conserved end residues are part of each CDR3. Each record gives: D gene, V gene, J gene, clone size, CDR3 DNA, CDR3 protein. The D gene is left open where the match is weak. A clone size is listed for some rows: how often the clone was seen (once, few, many), or a class if it is expanded.

>.|TRBV2|TRBJ1-3|.
TGTGCCAGCAGTGAAATGACAGGCTCTGGAAACACCATATATTTT
CASSEMTGSGNTIYF
>.|TRBV28|TRBJ2-7|.
TGTGCCAGCAGTTTAAATCGGGGGAACCACGAGCAGTACTTC
CASSLNRGNHEQYF
>.|TRBV5-1|TRBJ1-2|.
TGCGCCAGCAGCTTCGCAGGGGTTGAATACTATGGCTACACCTTC
CASSFAGVEYYGYTF
>.|TRBV6-2/TRBV6-3|TRBJ1-5|.
TGTGCCAGCAGTTACGACAACCGTAGCAATCAGCCCCAGCATTTT
CASSYDNRSNQPQHF
>.|TRBV19|TRBJ1-1|once
TGTGCCAGTAGTTTCCGTGGGGGGGGACTGCTTGTGAACACTGAAGCTTTCTTT
CASSFRGGGLLVNTEAFF
>.|TRBV7-2|TRBJ1-5|few
TGTGCCAGCAGCTTAGGACCAGGGTCTCAGCCCCAGCATTTT
CASSLGPGSQPQHF
>.|TRBV3-1/TRBV3-2|TRBJ2-5|.
TGTGCCAGCAGCCACAGGGGCTGGGGAGAGACCCAGTACTTC
CASSHRGWGETQYF
>.|TRBV6-5|TRBJ2-1|.
TGTGCCAGCAGTTACTCAGTGGACTCTATCTCTCAGTTCTTC
CASSYSVDSISQFF
>.|TRBV10-2|TRBJ2-2|few
TGCGCCAGCAGTGAGTCGGAGACAGTTGGCACCGGGGAGCTGTTTTTT
CASSESETVGTGELFF
>.|TRBV4-3|TRBJ1-6|.
TGCGCCAGCAGCGCGGGCCCGGCGAGTGATTCACCCCTCCACTTT
CASSAGPASDSPLHF
>.|TRBV29-1|TRBJ2-3|.
TGCAGCGCGGTGGGGTTCGTTGATACAGGGGATACGCAGTATTTT
CSAVGFVDTGDTQYF
>TRBD1|TRBV28|TRBJ2-5|.
TGTGCCAGCAATATGGACAGGGGAGAGACCCAGTACTTC
CASNMDRGETQYF
>.|TRBV5-1|TRBJ1-2|once
TGCGCCAGCAGCGGGAGGACGGTCGGCGATGGCTACACCTTC
CASSGRTVGDGYTF
>TRBD1|TRBV28|TRBJ2-5|few
TGTGCCAGCAGAAGGACAGGCGGCCCCGGGACCCAGTACTTC
CASRRTGGPGTQYF
>.|TRBV28|TRBJ2-5|.
TGTGCCAGCAGTAGTCAGGGGAAACTCCAAGAGACCCAGTACTTC
CASSSQGKLQETQYF
>TRBD1|TRBV7-9|TRBJ2-5|.
TGTGCCAGCAGCTTAGGGGACAGGGGAAATCAAGAGACCCAGTACTTC
CASSLGDRGNQETQYF
>.|TRBV12-3/TRBV12-4|TRBJ1-2|.
TGTGCCAGCAGCCCTCGAGATGGCTACACCTTC
CASSPRDGYTF
>.|TRBV7-2|TRBJ2-2|.
TGTGCCAGCAGCTACTTAGCGGATCGCACCGGGGAGCTGTTTTTT
CASSYLADRTGELFF
>.|TRBV7-8|TRBJ2-5|.
TGTGCCAGCAGCTTAGCGGAGGGCCCGGGGCCCCAGTACTTC
CASSLAEGPGPQYF
>TRBD1|TRBV18|TRBJ1-2|.
TGTGCCAGCTCGGGACAGGGCTTGTTCTATGGCTACACCTTC
CASSGQGLFYGYTF
>TRBD1|TRBV2|TRBJ1-2|.
TGTGCCAGCTTTACAATGGGGACAGGGGATGGCTACACCTTC
CASFTMGTGDGYTF
>.|TRBV7-2|TRBJ2-2|.
TGTGCCAGCAGCCCGCATGCACCGGGGCGGGGAACCGGGGAGCTGTTTTTT
CASSPHAPGRGTGELFF
>TRBD1|TRBV23-1|TRBJ2-7|.
TGCGCCAGCAGTCAATCGAGGGACAGGGGAAGGAACGAGCAGTACTTC
CASSQSRDRGRNEQYF
>TRBD1|TRBV7-8|TRBJ2-7|few
TGTGCCAGCAGCAAAGCCGGGACAGAATACGAGCAGTACTTC
CASSKAGTEYEQYF
>.|TRBV19|TRBJ1-1|.
TGTGCCAGTAGTATGGTGGGGCTGGGTCAGGACACTGAAGCTTTCTTT
CASSMVGLGQDTEAFF
>TRBD1|TRBV7-3|TRBJ2-2|once
TGTGCCAGCAGGGAGGGACAGGGGAGCACCGGGGAGCTGTTTTTT
CASREGQGSTGELFF
>.|TRBV25-1|TRBJ1-3|.
TGTGCCAGCAGTGAGGCAGGGACTGGAAACACCATATATTTT
CASSEAGTGNTIYF
>TRBD2|TRBV7-6|TRBJ2-1|.
TGTGCCAGCAGCAAAGGCTTCGCGGGAGTTAATGAGCAGTTCTTC
CASSKGFAGVNEQFF
>.|TRBV28|TRBJ1-2|.
TGTGCCAGCAGTCTACAGGGTAGGAATGGCTACACCTTC
CASSLQGRNGYTF
>TRBD1|TRBV15|TRBJ2-7|.
TGTGCCACCAGCAGATCCCGGACAGGCTCGATGGAGCAGTACTTC
CATSRSRTGSMEQYF
>TRBD2|TRBV7-2|TRBJ2-5|.
TGTGCCAGCAGCTTAGATGCCCTAGCGGAGAGGAGGGAGACCCAGTACTTC
CASSLDALAERRETQYF
>TRBD2|TRBV12-5|TRBJ2-1|.
TGTGCTAGTGGTTTGCCAACGACTAGCGGGACATACAATGAGCAGTTCTTC
CASGLPTTSGTYNEQFF
>.|TRBV21-1|TRBJ2-1|.
TGTGCCAGCAGCAAAGCGCTTTGGCTAGCGGGACTTTTCAACAATGAGCAGTTCTTC
CASSKALWLAGLFNNEQFF
>TRBD1|TRBV6-6|TRBJ2-2|.
TGTGCCAGCAGTCGTAGTCAGACAGGGCCTATGAACACCGGGGAGCTGTTTTTT
CASSRSQTGPMNTGELFF
>.|TRBV18|TRBJ2-7|.
TGTGCCAGCTCACCAGCAGGACAGCACTACGAGCAGTACTTC
CASSPAGQHYEQYF
>TRBD1|TRBV20-1|TRBJ2-1|.
TGCAGTGCTAGTGAGACAGGGCCCAATGAGCAGTTCTTC
CSASETGPNEQFF
>.|TRBV23-1|TRBJ2-7|.
TGCGCCAGCAGTCTGTCTGGGGAGAGCTCCTACGAGCAGTACTTC
CASSLSGESSYEQYF
>.|TRBV9|TRBJ1-6|.
TGTGCCAGCAGCGCCTCAGGACAAGCAAATTCACCCCTCCACTTT
CASSASGQANSPLHF
>TRBD2|TRBV25-1|TRBJ2-3|.
TGTGCCAGCAGTGGGGGGGGTATACGGGGCACAGATACGCAGTATTTT
CASSGGGIRGTDTQYF
>.|TRBV5-6|TRBJ2-2|.
TGTGCCAGTCGATTGGGAGCCACACCGAACACCGGGGAGCTGTTTTTT
CASRLGATPNTGELFF